The 5 T cell receptor beta chains given below trace back to one sample, sequenced in a study of T cells in Graves' hyperthyroidism and ophthalmopathy. From RNA transcripts, TCR beta CDR3 regions were amplified. The primer set for the first-round RT-PCR of the TCR CDR3 was HTBI. TCRdb reprocessed the multiplex PCR reads with MiXCR, giving one entry per CDR3 protein. The sample comprises more than 40,000 distinct CDR3 sequences, more than 40% of which are singletons, and 32% rests with the top ten. The sample taken for sequencing was peripheral blood or thyroid tissue (not recorded which). These TCRs come from a woman in her forties or fifties with Graves' hyperthyroidism.

The sample holds a few counts of this clonotype. The DNA for the CDR3 is TGTGCCTGGAGTCTAGGACAGCTTAATCAGCCCCAGCATTTT. Translated, it gives CAWSLGQLNQPQHF. The chain employs TRBV30 and TRBJ1-5, with TRBD1 as a possible D gene (6 bases). The length of the CDR3 is 14 residues. Germline V gives CDR1 GTSNPN, CDR2 SVGIG (reference sequence). With 2 bases removed from V and 4 bases from J, the gap between germline ends came to 12 bases.

The chain is built from TRBV9 and TRBJ2-7, with 13 bases that match TRBD2. The CDR3 has 17 residues. Trimming removed 7 bases from V and 4 bases from J; junction bases left unmatched: 14. Per the germline V gene, CDR1 is SGDLS and CDR2 is YYNGEE. In DNA, the CDR3 is TGTGCCAGCTCAGGGCCCGGGACTAGCGGGACCATTTACGAGCAGTACTTC. This codes for CASSGPGTSGTIYEQYF. The whole variable domain, filled in from reference TRBV9 and TRBJ2-7, reads DSGVTQTPKHLITATGQRVTLRCSPRSGDLSVYWYQQSLDQGLQFLIQYYNGEERAKGNILERFSAQQFPDLHSELNLSSLELGDSALYFCASSGPGTSGTIYEQYFGPGTRLTVT.

The J gene is TRBJ1-3, the V gene TRBV20-1; no clear D gene. The V gene's germline CDR1 is DFQATT and CDR2 SNEGSKA (reference sequence). V was trimmed by 5 bases and J by 0 bases, leaving 8 bases between them. The CDR3 is made up of 13 amino acids. In DNA, the CDR3 is TGCAGTGCTGCACGACTCTCTGGAAACACCATATATTTT. It translates to CSAARLSGNTIYF.

V gene TRBV20-1 combines with J gene TRBJ2-7, with 13 bases that match TRBD2. Per the germline V gene, CDR1 is DFQATT and CDR2 is SNEGSKA (reference sequence). The CDR3 is 15 residues long. V dropped 4 bases and J dropped 4; count of bases not matched to a gene: 7. The CDR3 region has the DNA TGCAGTGCTATTGCCGGGACTAGCGGGATATACGAGCAGTACTTC. Its protein product is CSAIAGTSGIYEQYF.

The chain couples TRBV5-1 to TRBJ2-2, with D perhaps TRBD1 or TRBD2 (5 bases each). V dropped 4 bases and J dropped 2 bases, with 12 bases sitting between them. Germline assignment: CDR1 SGHRS and CDR2 YFSETQ. This CDR3 comprises 15 residues. The CDR3 nucleotides read TGCGCCAGCAGCACCGGGACGTACAACACCGGGGAGCTGTTTTTT. This gives the protein CASSTGTYNTGELFF.